This T cell receptor (beta chain) stems from a study of T cells after yellow fever vaccination. For the study at large: Researchers used SMART-Seq v4 Ultra Low Input to prepare fractions that had low cell numbers. Study observations and caveats: Most primary-vaccination clones reappeared after the booster (about 97% CD4, more than 70% CD8).

With respect to this clonotype: The antigen remains unidentified. The junction departs from the called germline gene at one end, perhaps through a read error.

In making TCR cDNA, 5'RACE template switching added a universal primer site and UMIs to it. Each CDR3 protein is one row after TCRdb ran MiXCR on the 5' RACE reads. Among 95,000 to 150,000 distinct CDR3 sequences, 7.4% were seen once, and the ten largest hold around 2.3%. The sample consisted of CD4+ T cells sorted from PBMCs, taken around 10 days after the first yellow fever vaccination. This clonotype was sampled from a man aged 18 to 29 who received the YFV17D yellow fever vaccine.

CDR3 nucleotides: TGCTGTGCTAGCAACAGGGAGAAGTACCAAGAGACCCAGTACTTC. Translation: CCASNREKYQETQYF. This chain uses TRBV20-1 with TRBJ2-5; possible D gene TRBD1, 6 bases. The CDR3 is 15 residues long. In germline, CDR1 is DFQATT, CDR2 SNEGSKA (reference sequence).